This T cell receptor beta chain originates from a study of CD8 T cells in Susac syndrome. The germline V and J ends were trimmed by 1 base and 8 bases, with 6 bases remaining between them. There are 11 residues in the CDR3. Germline V gene sequence: CDR1 MGHRA, CDR2 YSYEKL. Reverse transcription of about 0.45 to 1 ug RNA was carried out with random hexamers. Each CDR3 protein is one row after TCRdb ran MiXCR on the immunoSEQ multiplex PCR reads. The sample carries about 200,000 distinct CDR3 sequences, over 90% recorded once. The chain employs TRBV4-1 and TRBJ2-7, with D perhaps TRBD1 or TRBD2 (5 bases each). The sequenced sample was CD4+ T cells from PBMCs. The TCR comes from a human donor with multiple sclerosis. CDR3 amino acids: CASSQAGQQYF. DNA for the CDR3: TGCGCCAGCAGCCAAGCGGGACAGCAGTACTTC.